The T cell receptor beta chain under discussion was sequenced for a study of T cell changes during pregnancy in multiple sclerosis. Repertoires were generated with immunoSEQ multiplex PCR, while TCRdb's copy carries only in-frame clones and drops some. This sample has over 35,000 clones, with about 93% found just once. Germline V gene sequence: CDR1 SEHNR, CDR2 FQNEAQ (reference sequence). V was trimmed by 2 bases and J by 1 base, leaving 5 bases between them. This CDR3 is built from 13 residues. Sequencing used CD4+ T cells from peripheral blood mononuclear cells, obtained in the third trimester of pregnancy. This rearrangement joins TRBV7-9 to TRBJ1-1; D uncertain. The receptor's source is a female donor with multiple sclerosis, enrolled in a pregnancy study. The CDR3 protein is CASSLNWNTEAFF. The CDR3, as DNA: TGTGCCAGCAGCTTAAACTGGAACACTGAAGCTTTCTTT.